This entry describes one T cell receptor (beta chain). These data originate in a study of blood T cell repertoires in COVID-19. Across the whole study: Sites in the United States, Italy and Spain provided acute and convalescent COVID-19 samples.

Enrollees, about 18 to 89 years old, lived in approximately 25 US areas. Participants' own reports of clinical history determined their cohort assignment. In Cohort 3, a recovered donor had either two negative PCRs, clearance, or symptom resolution. CDR1 and CDR2 (germline): SGHNT, YENEEA. CDR3 length: 15 residues. V shed 5 bases and J shed 4 bases, with 14 bases lying between them. Only in-frame clones appear in the TCRdb table, and some are missing; sequencing was by immunoSEQ multiplex PCR. Here the sample spans approximately 240,000 clones, around nine tenths being singletons. This sequence originates from a woman under 30 who had recovered from COVID-19. The sample comprised PBMCs or T cells enriched from blood (not recorded which). This chain joins TRBV11-3 and TRBJ1-4, with D possibly matching TRBD1 (6 bases). CDR3 protein: CASSARTELNEKLFF. CDR3 DNA sequence: TGTGCCAGCAGCGCACGGACAGAGCTTAATGAAAAACTGTTTTTT.